These T cell receptor beta chains were read from a single sample in a study of beta chain features in type 1 diabetes. The method was immunoSEQ multiplex PCR; TCRdb's version includes in-frame clones alone and lacks a portion of them. The sample holds nearly 350,000 clones; 8% are singletons and the top ten take around 0.44%. The sample consisted of central memory CD4+ T cells from blood. These receptors all stem from a woman under 30 in good health. Each CDR3 is given with its conserved first and last residue. Fields, in order: clone size, J gene, D gene, V gene, CDR3 DNA, CDR3 protein. D genes are given only for firm matches. Clone size is given for some rows only: seen once, a few or many times, or a class if the clone is expanded.

.,TRBJ2-1,TRBD2,TRBV20-1,TGCAGTGCTAAAGGGTTAGCGGGAGTTATCTTC,CSAKGLAGVIF
few,TRBJ2-1,.,TRBV9,TGTGCCAGCGCGAGTGGGGGGAGCTCCTACAATGAGCAGTTCTTC,CASASGGSSYNEQFF
.,TRBJ2-3,TRBD2,TRBV7-9,TGTGCCAGCAGTTTAGCGGGATTCACAGATACGCAGTATTTT,CASSLAGFTDTQYF
few,TRBJ2-3,.,TRBV7-2,TGTGCCAGCAGCCCAGAGGGACGGGGTGCTGAGTATTTT,CASSPEGRGAEYF
.,TRBJ2-5,.,TRBV5-4,TGTGCCAGCAGTCCTGAACCTCGACCCGAAGAGACCCAGTACTTC,CASSPEPRPEETQYF
.,TRBJ2-3,.,TRBV9,TGTGCCAGCGGCGGGGGCGTCCAGAGTGTGAATACGCAGTATTTT,CASGGGVQSVNTQYF
.,TRBJ2-7,TRBD1,TRBV15,TGTGCCACCACATCAGGACAGGGACGGTCCTACGAGCAGTACTTC,CATTSGQGRSYEQYF
once,TRBJ2-3,TRBD2,TRBV27,TGTGCCAGCAGTGCTGGGAGGGCCGCTGGCACAGATACGCAGTATTTT,CASSAGRAAGTDTQYF
.,TRBJ2-5,TRBD2,TRBV6-1,TGTGCCAGCAGTGACAGACCGGGACTAGCGGGATTTAGGCAAGAGACCCAGTACTTC,CASSDRPGLAGFRQETQYF
.,TRBJ2-6,.,TRBV9,TGTGCCAGCAGCGCCGACGTCGGCAGGCGGATCTCTGGGGCCAACGTCCTGACTTTC,CASSADVGRRISGANVLTF
few,TRBJ2-5,.,TRBV5-1,TGCGCCAGCAGCTTGGACCCCAACCAAGAGACCCAGTACTTC,CASSLDPNQETQYF
.,TRBJ2-7,TRBD2,TRBV18,TGTGCCAGCTCACGCGGGACTAGCGCATCCTACGAGCAGTACTTC,CASSRGTSASYEQYF
.,TRBJ1-1,.,TRBV5-1,TGCGCCAGCAGCTTACAAACAGGTCGCTCTGAAGCTTTCTTT,CASSLQTGRSEAFF
.,TRBJ2-3,.,TRBV7-6,TGTGCCAGCAGCTTAGTGGGGGGAGTGCGCACAGATACGCAGTATTTT,CASSLVGGVRTDTQYF
.,TRBJ2-5,.,TRBV7-2,TGTGCCAGCAGCTTAGGGTTAGCAGTCGAGACCCAGTACTTC,CASSLGLAVETQYF
.,TRBJ2-2,.,TRBV18,TGTGCCAGCTCACCCATTTCCGGGACCACAGGTCGGCTGTTTTTT,CASSPISGTTGRLFF
.,TRBJ2-5,TRBD1,TRBV6-1,TGTGCCAGCACCCGTACAGGGGATGAGACCCAGTACTTC,CASTRTGDETQYF
.,TRBJ1-3,.,TRBV9,TGTGCCAGCAGCGTAGATATAACACCCTCTGGAAACACCATATATTTT,CASSVDITPSGNTIYF
few,TRBJ2-5,.,TRBV2,TGTGCCAGCAGTGTGTTAAGGGAAGAGACCCAGTACTTC,CASSVLREETQYF
few,TRBJ2-3,.,TRBV29-1,TGCAGCGTCGACGAAGGGGGCACAGATACGCAGTATTTT,CSVDEGGTDTQYF
few,TRBJ1-2,.,TRBV2,TGTGCCAGCGGGCCCAGCCTCTATGGCTACACCTTC,CASGPSLYGYTF
.,TRBJ1-2,TRBD1,TRBV15,TGTGCCACCAGCAGAGTACCGGGACAGTACTATGGCTACACCTTC,CATSRVPGQYYGYTF
.,TRBJ2-3,.,TRBV7-2,TGTGCCAGCAGCTTGGGAAGTACGCAGTATTTT,CASSLGSTQYF